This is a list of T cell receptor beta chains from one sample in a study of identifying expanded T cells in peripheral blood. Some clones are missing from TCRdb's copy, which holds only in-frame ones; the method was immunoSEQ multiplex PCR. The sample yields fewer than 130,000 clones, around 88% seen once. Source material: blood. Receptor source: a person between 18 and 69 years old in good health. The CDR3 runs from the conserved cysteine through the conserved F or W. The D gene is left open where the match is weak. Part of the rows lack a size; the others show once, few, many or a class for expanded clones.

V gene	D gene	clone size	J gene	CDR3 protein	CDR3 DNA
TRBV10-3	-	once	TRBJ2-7	CAIRDNSYEQYF	TGTGCCATCCGGGACAACTCCTACGAGCAGTACTTC
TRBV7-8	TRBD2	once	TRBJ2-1	CASTSVGLAGRGEQFF	TGTGCCAGCACATCGGTCGGGCTAGCGGGGAGGGGTGAGCAGTTCTTC
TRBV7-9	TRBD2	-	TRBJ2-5	CASSLLGGEETQYF	TGTGCCAGCAGCTTGCTCGGGGGGGAAGAGACCCAGTACTTC
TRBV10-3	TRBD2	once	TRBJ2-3	CAITASGGGMDTQYF	TGTGCCATCACTGCTAGCGGGGGAGGGATGGATACGCAGTATTTT
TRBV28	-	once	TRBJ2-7	CASSSPAPGAYEQYF	TGTGCCAGCAGCTCCCCAGCCCCAGGGGCTTACGAGCAGTACTTC
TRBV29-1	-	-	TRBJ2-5	CSVRQETQYF	TGCAGCGTCCGGCAAGAGACCCAGTACTTC
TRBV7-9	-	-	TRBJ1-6	CASRPDKSSYNSPLHF	TGTGCCAGCAGGCCAGACAAGAGCTCCTATAATTCACCCCTCCACTTT
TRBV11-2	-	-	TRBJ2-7	CASSPRTGFGQYF	TGTGCCAGCAGCCCGCGTACAGGGTTCGGGCAGTACTTC
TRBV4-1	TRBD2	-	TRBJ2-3	CASSHSRDYTDTQYF	TGCGCCAGCAGCCATTCCCGGGACTACACAGATACGCAGTATTTT
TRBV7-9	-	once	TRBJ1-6	CASSPDNSPLHF	TGTGCCAGCAGCCCCGACAATTCACCCCTCCACTTT
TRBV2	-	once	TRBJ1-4	CASRGPTGLEKLFF	TGTGCCAGCAGGGGACCCACAGGGTTGGAAAAACTGTTTTTT
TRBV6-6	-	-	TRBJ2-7	CASRRQTYEQYF	TGTGCCAGCAGACGACAGACCTACGAGCAGTACTTC
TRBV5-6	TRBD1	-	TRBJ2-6	CASAQGVISGANVLTF	TGTGCCAGCGCCCAGGGGGTCATCTCTGGGGCCAACGTCCTGACTTTC
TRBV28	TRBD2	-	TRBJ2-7	CASHLAGGYEQYF	TGTGCCAGCCATCTAGCGGGGGGGTACGAGCAGTACTTC
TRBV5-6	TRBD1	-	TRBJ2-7	CASSTYTGGAFYEQYF	TGTGCCAGCAGCACCTACACAGGGGGCGCGTTCTACGAGCAGTACTTC
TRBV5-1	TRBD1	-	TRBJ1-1	CASSSDAGTGGTEAFF	TGCGCCAGCAGCTCGGACGCCGGGACAGGGGGCACTGAAGCTTTCTTT
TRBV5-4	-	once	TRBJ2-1	CASSLLAGDVGEQFF	TGTGCCAGCAGCTTGCTGGCAGGGGATGTCGGTGAGCAGTTCTTC
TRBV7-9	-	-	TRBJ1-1	CASSLVGGNTEAFF	TGTGCCAGCAGCTTAGTCGGGGGGAACACTGAAGCTTTCTTT
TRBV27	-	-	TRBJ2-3	CASSSPVGGTDTQYF	TGTGCCAGCAGTTCCCCGGTTGGGGGCACAGATACGCAGTATTTT
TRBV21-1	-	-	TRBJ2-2	CASTSTANTGELFF	TGTGCCAGCACGAGTACCGCGAACACCGGGGAGCTGTTTTTT
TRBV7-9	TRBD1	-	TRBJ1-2	CASSEAGTGFGYTF	TGTGCCAGCAGCGAGGCGGGGACAGGGTTTGGCTACACCTTC
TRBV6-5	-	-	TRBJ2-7	CASSYGQGTYEQYF	TGTGCCAGCAGTTACGGGCAGGGAACCTACGAGCAGTACTTC
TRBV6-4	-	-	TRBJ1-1	CASSDQTLAKRWFRGHTEAFF	TGTGCCAGCAGTGACCAGACCTTAGCCAAGAGATGGTTCAGGGGTCACACTGAAGCTTTCTTT
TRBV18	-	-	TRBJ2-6	CASSPTKVTGANVLTF	TGTGCCAGCTCACCAACGAAGGTAACTGGGGCCAACGTCCTGACTTTC
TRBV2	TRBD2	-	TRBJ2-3	CASISAGGYTDTQYF	TGTGCCAGCATCTCGGCGGGGGGATACACAGATACGCAGTATTTT
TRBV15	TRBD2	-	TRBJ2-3	CATSTYLSGGAGDTQYF	TGTGCCACCAGCACCTATCTTAGCGGGGGGGCAGGGGATACGCAGTATTTT
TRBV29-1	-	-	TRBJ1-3	CSVAKGDTAIYF	TGCAGCGTGGCGAAGGGGGATACGGCCATATATTTT
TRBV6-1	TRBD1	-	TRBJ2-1	CASSVHLLGTDSYNEQFF	TGTGCCAGCAGTGTTCATCTACTCGGGACAGACTCTTACAATGAGCAGTTCTTC
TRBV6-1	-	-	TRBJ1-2	CASSETYGYTF	TGTGCCAGCAGTGAAACTTATGGCTACACCTTC
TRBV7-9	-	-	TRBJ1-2	CASSSETYREVYAF	TGTGCCAGCAGCTCCGAAACATACAGGGAGGTCTATGCCTTC
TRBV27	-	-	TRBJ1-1	CASSGRGYTEAFF	TGTGCCAGCAGTGGCCGAGGGTACACTGAAGCTTTCTTT
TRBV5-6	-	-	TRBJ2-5	CASSLPPEDQYF	TGTGCCAGCAGCTTGCCCCCGGAGGACCAGTACTTC
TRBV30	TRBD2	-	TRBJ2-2	CAWSELAGAGNTGELFF	TGTGCCTGGAGTGAACTAGCGGGGGCCGGGAACACCGGGGAGCTGTTTTTT
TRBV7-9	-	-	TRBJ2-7	CASSTIPGPSSYEQYF	TGTGCCAGCAGTACGATTCCGGGACCGAGCTCCTACGAGCAGTACTTC
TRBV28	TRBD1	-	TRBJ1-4	CASSLTGMFGLFF	TGTGCCAGCAGTTTGACAGGGATGTTCGGGCTGTTTTTT
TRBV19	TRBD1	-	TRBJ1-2	CASSIDQGQGGYTF	TGTGCCAGTAGTATAGATCAGGGACAGGGTGGCTACACCTTC
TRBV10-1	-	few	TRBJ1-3	CASMNGRGNTIYF	TGCGCCAGCATGAATGGACGGGGAAACACCATATATTTT
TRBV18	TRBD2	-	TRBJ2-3	CASSPIAGGGTDTQYF	TGTGCCAGCTCACCGATAGCGGGGGGAGGCACAGATACGCAGTATTTT
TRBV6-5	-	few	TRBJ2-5	CASSHQETQYF	TGTGCCAGCAGTCATCAAGAGACCCAGTACTTC
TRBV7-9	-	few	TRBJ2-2	CASSLGTRGTAGELFF	TGTGCCAGCAGCTTAGGTACCAGGGGAACAGCCGGGGAGCTGTTTTTT
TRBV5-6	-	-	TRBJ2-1	CASSLVVRRSSYNEQFF	TGTGCCAGCAGCTTGGTTGTGCGGCGGAGCTCCTACAATGAGCAGTTCTTC
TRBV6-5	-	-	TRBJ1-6	CASRRDGNSPLHF	TGTGCCAGCAGGCGTGATGGTAATTCACCCCTCCACTTT
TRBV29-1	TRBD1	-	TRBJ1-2	CSVLVRDSNYGYTF	TGCAGCGTCCTAGTCCGGGACAGTAACTATGGCTACACCTTC
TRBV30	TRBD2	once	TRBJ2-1	CAGGRCGGAGYNEQFF	TGTGCCGGGGGTAGGTGCGGGGGGGCCGGGTACAATGAGCAGTTCTTC
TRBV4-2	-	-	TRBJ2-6	CASSQAYGTAGANVLTF	TGTGCCAGCAGCCAAGCCTATGGGACGGCTGGGGCCAACGTCCTGACTTTC
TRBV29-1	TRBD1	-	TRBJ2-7	CSAASPRPGTGGLHEQYF	TGCAGCGCAGCCTCACCACGGCCCGGGACAGGGGGCTTGCACGAGCAGTACTTC
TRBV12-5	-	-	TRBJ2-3	CASGLRGDTQYF	TGTGCTAGTGGTTTGCGGGGGGATACGCAGTATTTT
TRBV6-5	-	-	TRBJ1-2	CASSKQSNYGYTF	TGTGCCAGCAGCAAACAGAGCAACTATGGCTACACCTTC